This T cell receptor beta chain originates from a study of shared clonotypes between healthy human individuals. CDR1 and CDR2 from the germline V gene are MGHRA and YSYEKL. Trimming shortened V by 3 bases and J by 0 bases, and 9 bases separated the two germline ends. CDR3 size: 15 residues. The naive CD8 population came from CD45RO-negative cells selected for CCR7, without terminally differentiated effector memory CD45RA+ cells. Remarks on this clone: Its target is not known.

TCRdb keeps only in-frame clones here, not all; method: immunoSEQ multiplex PCR. The table shows around 550,000 clones, with about 95% occurring only once. Findings of the study overall: Compared with memory subsets, naive subsets generally had larger estimated richness.

Material: naive CD8+ T cells sorted from blood. J is TRBJ1-5 and V is TRBV4-1, with D unclear. The receptor's source is a woman aged 25 to 39 in good health. In DNA, the CDR3 is TGCGCCAGCAGCCAGCTTGCCTATAGCAATCAGCCCCAGCATTTT. Translating it yields CASSQLAYSNQPQHF.